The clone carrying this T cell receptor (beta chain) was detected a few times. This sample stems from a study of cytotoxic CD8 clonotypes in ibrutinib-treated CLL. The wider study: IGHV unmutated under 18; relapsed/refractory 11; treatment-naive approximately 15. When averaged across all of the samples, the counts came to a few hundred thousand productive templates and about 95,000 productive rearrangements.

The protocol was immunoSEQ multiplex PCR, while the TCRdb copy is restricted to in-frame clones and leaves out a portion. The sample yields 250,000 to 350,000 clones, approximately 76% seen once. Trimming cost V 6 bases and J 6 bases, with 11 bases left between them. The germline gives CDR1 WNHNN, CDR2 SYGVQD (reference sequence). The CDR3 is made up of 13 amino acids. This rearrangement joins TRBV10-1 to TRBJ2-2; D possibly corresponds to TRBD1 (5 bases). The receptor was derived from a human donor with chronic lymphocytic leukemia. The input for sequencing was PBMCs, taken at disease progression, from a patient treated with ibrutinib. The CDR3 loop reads CASRQDLAGELFF. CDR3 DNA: TGCGCCAGCAGACAGGATTTAGCCGGGGAGCTGTTTTTT.